This T cell receptor beta chain was recorded in a study of T cell changes during pregnancy in multiple sclerosis. CDR1 and CDR2 (germline): SGHRS, YFSETQ. Trimming cost V 5 bases and J 4 bases; bases outside gene matches: 12. The CDR3 totals 16 residues. The method was immunoSEQ multiplex PCR; TCRdb's version includes in-frame clones alone and lacks a portion of them. The sample consists of 30,000 to 45,000 clones, roughly 91% of them appearing once. The chain has TRBV5-1 and TRBJ2-1, with TRBD2 identical over 7 bases. This receptor was taken from a female donor in good health, enrolled as a control in a pregnancy study. This sample comprised CD4+ T cells from peripheral blood mononuclear cells, obtained in the second trimester of pregnancy. The CDR3 loop is CASRTSPGGGYNEQFF. CDR3 nucleotides: TGCGCCAGCAGAACCTCACCGGGAGGCGGGTACAATGAGCAGTTCTTC.